These 16 T cell receptor beta chains were all obtained from the same sample, sequenced in a study of somatic mutations in cytotoxic T cells in rheumatoid arthritis. Clones were read by immunoSEQ multiplex PCR, and TCRdb kept only the in-frame ones, dropping some. This table holds some 18,000 clones, around three quarters found once. The sequencing input was CD8+ T cells sorted from blood. These receptors were collected from an adult with rheumatoid arthritis.

The chain couples TRBV6-5 to TRBJ1-2; 7 bases agree with TRBD1. This CDR3 contains 12 residues. V was pared by 4 bases and J by 8 bases, with 4 bases of the junction left unmatched. In germline, CDR1 is MNHEY, CDR2 SVGAGI. Here the CDR3 reads CASSLTGRGYTF. The CDR3 DNA follows: TGTGCCAGCAGTTTGACAGGGCGAGGCTACACCTTC.

This chain connects TRBV10-1 to TRBJ1-6; 8 bases are a match to TRBD1. The CDR3 runs to 15 residues. V lost 7 bases to trimming and J lost 6 bases; unmatched junction nucleotides: 8. Germline CDR1 and CDR2: WNHNN and SYGVQD (reference sequence). In DNA, the CDR3 is TGCGCCAGCACCACCGACAGGGGTGGTAATTCACCCCTCCACTTT. Its protein product is CASTTDRGGNSPLHF.

This clone turned up a few times. This rearrangement joins TRBV19 to TRBJ2-1, with D possibly being TRBD1 (5 bases). This CDR3 comprises 14 residues. Germline CDR1 and CDR2: LNHDA and SQIVND (reference sequence). The V end was cut by 1 base, the J end by 7 bases, with 11 bases between. Written as DNA, the CDR3 is TGTGCCAGTAGTATAGGATCAGGGTGGAATGAGCAGTTCTTC. This codes for CASSIGSGWNEQFF. Together with reference TRBV19 and TRBJ2-1, the CDR3 gives the full variable domain: DGGITQSPKYLFRKEGQNVTLSCEQNLNHDAMYWYRQDPGQGLRLIYYSQIVNDFQKGDIAEGYSVSREKKESFPLTVTSAQKNPTAFYLCASSIGSGWNEQFFGPGTRLTVL.

The chain carries TRBV11-2 and TRBJ1-2; 8 bases line up with TRBD1. This CDR3 has 14 residues. Germline loops: CDR1 SGHAT, CDR2 FQNNGV. Trimming at V came to 10 bases and at J to 8 bases, leaving 15 bases not matched to a gene. The CDR3 sequence is CATPETGGVWGYTF. CDR3 in DNA: TGTGCCACTCCAGAAACAGGGGGAGTGTGGGGCTACACCTTC.

The chain couples TRBV7-9 to TRBJ2-1, with D unresolved. Deletions cut 1 base from V and 8 bases from J, with 18 bases between. This CDR3 is 16 amino acids long. CDR1 and CDR2 from the germline V gene are SEHNR and FQNEAQ (reference sequence). The CDR3 DNA sequence: TGTGCCAGCAGCTTAGAACTACCTTTTGGTGAGGATGAGCAGTTCTTC. As protein: CASSLELPFGEDEQFF. The full variable domain, with the rest looked up from reference TRBV7-9 and TRBJ2-1, is DTGVSQNPRHKITKRGQNVTFRCDPISEHNRLYWYRQTLGQGPEFLTYFQNEAQLEKSRLLSDRFSAERPKGSFSTLEIQRTEQGDSAMYLCASSLELPFGEDEQFFGPGTRLTVL.

The rearrangement uses TRBV30 and TRBJ2-7; D is unclear. CDR1 is GTSNPN and CDR2 is SVGIG in the germline V gene (reference sequence). V lost 2 bases and J 0 bases, leaving 11 bases between the germline ends. This CDR3 comprises 14 residues. CDR3 DNA sequence: TGTGCCTGGAGTTTTAGTGTCAACTCCTACGAGCAGTACTTC. Translation: CAWSFSVNSYEQYF.

The CDR3 DNA is TGTGCCAGCAGTTTCGGGACAGGAGCGTATGAGCAGTACTTC. Its translation is CASSFGTGAYEQYF. The chain employs TRBV27 and TRBJ2-7, with 8 bases that match TRBD1. Germline CDR1 is MNHEY and CDR2 is SMNVEV (reference sequence). This CDR3 comprises 14 residues. The V gene end was trimmed by 3 bases and the J gene end by 7 bases; junction bases not matched to a gene: 8.

V is TRBV5-1 and J is TRBJ2-7; 9 bases fit TRBD1. CDR1 and CDR2 from the germline V gene are SGHRS and YFSETQ. V lost 4 bases, J lost 0 bases, and 5 bases stayed unmatched. The CDR3 runs 15 residues. This chain's CDR3 is CASSQGQGSSYEQYF. DNA of the CDR3: TGCGCCAGCAGCCAAGGACAGGGGAGCTCCTACGAGCAGTACTTC.

The gene calls are TRBV5-5 and TRBJ1-4, with TRBD1 matching 7 bases. J gave up 0 bases and V 5 bases, and 7 bases lay outside the gene matches. Germline values: CDR1 SGHKS, CDR2 YYEKEE (reference sequence). The CDR3 loop spans 16 amino acids. This CDR3 reads CASRLTGFATNEKLFF. Here the CDR3 DNA reads TGTGCCAGCAGGTTGACAGGGTTTGCAACTAATGAAAAACTGTTTTTT.

The chain combines TRBV4-1 with TRBJ2-3; D might be TRBD1 or TRBD2, each matching 6 bases. Germline V gene sequence: CDR1 MGHRA, CDR2 YSYEKL. Trimming shortened V by 0 bases and J by 7 bases, and 11 bases separated the two germline ends. The CDR3 has 14 residues. This chain's CDR3 is CASSQETGAYTQYF. The CDR3 DNA is TGCGCCAGCAGCCAAGAGACGGGGGCCTATACGCAGTATTTT.

J is TRBJ2-3 and V is TRBV7-9; 12 nucleotides agree with TRBD2. V shed 3 bases and J 5 bases; nucleotides not matched to a gene: 15. This CDR3 is 19 amino acids long. Germline values: CDR1 SEHNR, CDR2 FQNEAQ (reference sequence). The CDR3 DNA reads TGTGCCAGCAGCTTCCCAAATAGACTAGCGGGGGCGGCGGGAGATACGCAGTATTTT. This translates into CASSFPNRLAGAAGDTQYF. Based on the CDR3 plus reference TRBV7-9 and TRBJ2-3, the full variable domain is DTGVSQNPRHKITKRGQNVTFRCDPISEHNRLYWYRQTLGQGPEFLTYFQNEAQLEKSRLLSDRFSAERPKGSFSTLEIQRTEQGDSAMYLCASSFPNRLAGAAGDTQYFGPGTRLTVL.

CDR3 in DNA: TGTGCCAGCAGTGAGGGACAGCTCTACGAGCAGTACTTC. As protein: CASSEGQLYEQYF. The chain employs TRBV6-1 and TRBJ2-7, with 7 bases fitting TRBD1. CDR1 and CDR2 (germline): MNHNS, SASEGT. CDR3 size: 13 residues. Losses at the gene ends were 3 bases for V and 3 bases for J; bases not matched to a gene: 2.

The chain employs TRBV5-4 and TRBJ2-7, with 8 bases matching TRBD2. CDR1 and CDR2 (germline): SGHNT, YYREEE (reference sequence). CDR3 size: 16 residues. V lost 0 bases and J lost 7; bases outside the gene matches: 12. The CDR3 coding sequence is TGTGCCAGCAGCTTGGTTCGGGCGGGGGGCCGGAGGGAGCAGTACTTC. This gives the protein CASSLVRAGGRREQYF.

V is TRBV10-3 and J is TRBJ2-2, with 10 bases aligning to TRBD2. The CDR3 contains 15 residues. V lost 10 bases to trimming and J lost 6 bases; unmatched junction nucleotides: 11. CDR1 is ENHRY, CDR2 SYGVKD, per germline. CDR3 DNA: TGTGCCAGTGAGGAGCGGGGGGGCCCGCCCGGGGAGCTGTTTTTT. Protein product: CASEERGGPPGELFF.

This clone was picked up one time. The chain has TRBV11-2 and TRBJ1-1, with TRBD1 as a possible D gene (5 bases). The CDR3 spans 14 residues. CDR1 is SGHAT and CDR2 is FQNNGV in the germline V gene. V was trimmed by 1 base and J by 4 bases, leaving 10 bases between them. This CDR3 reads CASSLVGGGTEAFF. CDR3 coding DNA: TGTGCCAGCAGCTTAGTTGGGGGGGGCACTGAAGCTTTCTTT.

This clone showed up just a few times. The V and J genes are TRBV7-9 and TRBJ1-6, with a tentative D call TRBD1 (5 bases). CDR3 size: 15 residues. V lost 0 bases to trimming and J lost 11 bases, with 14 bases between them. The germline V gene has CDR1 SEHNR and CDR2 FQNEAQ (reference sequence). As DNA, the CDR3 is TGTGCCAGCAGCTTAGCGGCGGGGGAGAGGGCACCCCTCCACTTT. Amino acids: CASSLAAGERAPLHF.